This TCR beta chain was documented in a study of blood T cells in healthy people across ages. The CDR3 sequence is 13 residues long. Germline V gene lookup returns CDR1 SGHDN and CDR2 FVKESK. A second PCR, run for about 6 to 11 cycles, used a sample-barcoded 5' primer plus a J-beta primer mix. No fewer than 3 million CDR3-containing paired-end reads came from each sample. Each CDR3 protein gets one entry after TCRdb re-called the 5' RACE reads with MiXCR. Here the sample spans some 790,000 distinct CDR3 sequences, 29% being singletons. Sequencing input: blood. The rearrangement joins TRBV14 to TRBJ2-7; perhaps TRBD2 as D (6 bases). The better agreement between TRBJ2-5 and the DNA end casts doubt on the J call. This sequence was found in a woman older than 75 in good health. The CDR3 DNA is TGTGCCAGCAGCCGGGTAGCCGGGGGGACCCAGTACTTC. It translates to CASSRVAGGTQYF.